At least ten counts were recorded for the clone carrying this T cell receptor (beta chain). The source of the sample is a study of molecular identifiers for immune sequencing clone quantification. For the study at large: Four of five RNA aliquots from roughly 21,000 or 96,000 naive CD8 T cells were sequenced.

CDR1 is SGHKS, CDR2 YYEKEE, per germline (reference sequence). The V end was cut by 4 bases, the J end by 0 bases, with 14 bases between. CDR3 size: 16 residues. A single record per CDR3 protein comes from TCRdb applying MiXCR to the PCR reads. The data show about 640,000 distinct CDR3 sequences, nearly 20% seen once. The V and J genes are TRBV5-5 and TRBJ1-3; D might be TRBD1 (5 bases). This TCR derives from a human donor in good health. Some libraries in this study had Jurkat cell RNA spiked in. Sequencing input: naive CD8+ T cells from blood, with Jurkat cell RNA spiked in. Subset noted: FACS-sorted CD8+CD4-CCR7+CD45RA+ naive T cells. The CDR3 coding sequence is TGTGCCAGCAGCCATACTCCAGGGAGCTCTGGAAACACCATATATTTT. It is translated as CASSHTPGSSGNTIYF.